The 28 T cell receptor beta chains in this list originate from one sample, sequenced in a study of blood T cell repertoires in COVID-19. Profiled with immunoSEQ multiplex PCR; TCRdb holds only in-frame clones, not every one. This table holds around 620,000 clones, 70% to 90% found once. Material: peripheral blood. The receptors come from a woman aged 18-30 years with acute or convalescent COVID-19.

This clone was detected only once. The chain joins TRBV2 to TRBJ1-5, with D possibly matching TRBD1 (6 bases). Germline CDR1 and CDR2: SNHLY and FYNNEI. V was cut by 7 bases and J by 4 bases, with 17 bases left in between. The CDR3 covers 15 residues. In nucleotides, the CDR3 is TGTGCCAGCAACGAGGGGGAAAGGGGGAATCAGCCCCAGCATTTT. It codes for CASNEGERGNQPQHF.

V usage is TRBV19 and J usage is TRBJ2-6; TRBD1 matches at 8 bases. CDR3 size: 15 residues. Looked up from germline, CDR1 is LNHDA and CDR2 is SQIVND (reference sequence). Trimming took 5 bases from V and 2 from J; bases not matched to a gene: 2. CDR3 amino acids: CASSSQGAGANVLTF. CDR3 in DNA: TGTGCCAGTAGTTCACAGGGGGCTGGGGCCAACGTCCTGACTTTC.

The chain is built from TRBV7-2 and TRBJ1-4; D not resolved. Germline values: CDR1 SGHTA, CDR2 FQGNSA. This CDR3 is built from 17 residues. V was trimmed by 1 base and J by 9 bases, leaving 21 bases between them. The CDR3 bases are TGTGCCAGCAGCTTAGGAGGTGCGGCGGAGTCCCTCCAAAAACTGTTTTTT. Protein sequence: CASSLGGAAESLQKLFF.

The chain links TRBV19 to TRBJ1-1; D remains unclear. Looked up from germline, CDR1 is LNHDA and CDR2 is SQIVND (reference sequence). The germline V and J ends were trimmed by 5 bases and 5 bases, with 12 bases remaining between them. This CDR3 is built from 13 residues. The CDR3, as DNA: TGTGCCAGTAGTGAGGCGGTGATGACTGAAGCTTTCTTT. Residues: CASSEAVMTEAFF.

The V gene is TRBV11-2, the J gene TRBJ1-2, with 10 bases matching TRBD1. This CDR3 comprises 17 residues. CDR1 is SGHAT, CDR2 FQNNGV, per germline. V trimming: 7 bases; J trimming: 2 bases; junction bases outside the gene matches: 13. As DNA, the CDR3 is TGTGCCAGCATCCTTAAGACCGGACAGGGGGTAAACTATGGCTACACCTTC. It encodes CASILKTGQGVNYGYTF.

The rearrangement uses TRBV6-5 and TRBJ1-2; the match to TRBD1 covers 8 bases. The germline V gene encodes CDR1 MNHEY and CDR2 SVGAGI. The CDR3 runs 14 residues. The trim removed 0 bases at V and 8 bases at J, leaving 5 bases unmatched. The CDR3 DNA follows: TGTGCCAGCAGTTACTCGACAGGGGTGGAGGGCTACACCTTC. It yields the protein CASSYSTGVEGYTF.

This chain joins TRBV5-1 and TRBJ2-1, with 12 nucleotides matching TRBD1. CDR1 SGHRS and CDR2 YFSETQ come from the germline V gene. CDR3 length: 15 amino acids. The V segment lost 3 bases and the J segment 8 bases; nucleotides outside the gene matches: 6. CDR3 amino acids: CASSYGTGGTDEQFF. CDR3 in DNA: TGCGCCAGCAGCTATGGGACAGGGGGCACGGATGAGCAGTTCTTC.

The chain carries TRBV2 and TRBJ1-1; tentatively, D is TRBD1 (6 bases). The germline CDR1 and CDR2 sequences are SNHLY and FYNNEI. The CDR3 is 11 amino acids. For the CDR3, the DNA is TGTGCATCAGGGGCGACCACTGAAGCTTTCTTT. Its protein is CASGATTEAFF.

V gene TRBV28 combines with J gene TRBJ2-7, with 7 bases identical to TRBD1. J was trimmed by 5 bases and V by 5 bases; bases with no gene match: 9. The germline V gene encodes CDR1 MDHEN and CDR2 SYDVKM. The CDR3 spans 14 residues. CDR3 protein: CASSLDRVSHEQYF. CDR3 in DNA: TGTGCCAGCAGTCTAGACAGGGTATCGCACGAGCAGTACTTC.

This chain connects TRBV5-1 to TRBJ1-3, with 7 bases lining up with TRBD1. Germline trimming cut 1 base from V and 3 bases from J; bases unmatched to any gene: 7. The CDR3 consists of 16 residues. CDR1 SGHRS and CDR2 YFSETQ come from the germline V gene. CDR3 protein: CASSLSNRGSGNTIYF. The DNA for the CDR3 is TGCGCCAGCAGCTTGAGTAACAGGGGAAGTGGAAACACCATATATTTT. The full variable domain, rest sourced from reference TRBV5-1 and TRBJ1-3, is KAGVTQTPRYLIKTRGQQVTLSCSPISGHRSVSWYQQTPGQGLQFLFEYFSETQRNKGNFPGRFSGRQFSNSRSEMNVSTLELGDSALYLCASSLSNRGSGNTIYFGEGSWLTVV.

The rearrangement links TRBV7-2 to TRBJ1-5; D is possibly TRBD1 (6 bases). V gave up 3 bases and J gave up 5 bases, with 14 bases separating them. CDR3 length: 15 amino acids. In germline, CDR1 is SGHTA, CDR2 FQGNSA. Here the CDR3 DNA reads TGTGCCAGCAGCTTGGCGGACAGCGCTTATCAGCCCCAGCATTTT. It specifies CASSLADSAYQPQHF.

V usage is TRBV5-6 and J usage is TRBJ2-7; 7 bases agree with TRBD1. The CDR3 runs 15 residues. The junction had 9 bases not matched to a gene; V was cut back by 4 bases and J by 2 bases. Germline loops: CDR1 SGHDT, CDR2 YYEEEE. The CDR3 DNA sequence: TGTGCCAGCAGCGCCGACAGGGAAGGAGCCTACGAGCAGTACTTC. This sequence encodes CASSADREGAYEQYF.

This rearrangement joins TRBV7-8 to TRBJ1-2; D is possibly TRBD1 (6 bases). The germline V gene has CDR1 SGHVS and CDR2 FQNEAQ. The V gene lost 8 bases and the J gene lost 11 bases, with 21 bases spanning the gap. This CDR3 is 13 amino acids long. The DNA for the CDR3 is TGTGCCAGCGCGAGCCTCTCAGGGGTAGAGTACACCTTC. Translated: CASASLSGVEYTF.

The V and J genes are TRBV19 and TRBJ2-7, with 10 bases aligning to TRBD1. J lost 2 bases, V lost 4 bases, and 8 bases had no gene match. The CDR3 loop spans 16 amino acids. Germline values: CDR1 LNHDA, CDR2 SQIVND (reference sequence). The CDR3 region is CASSRDRGKAAYEQYF. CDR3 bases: TGTGCCAGTAGTAGGGACAGGGGAAAAGCAGCCTACGAGCAGTACTTC.

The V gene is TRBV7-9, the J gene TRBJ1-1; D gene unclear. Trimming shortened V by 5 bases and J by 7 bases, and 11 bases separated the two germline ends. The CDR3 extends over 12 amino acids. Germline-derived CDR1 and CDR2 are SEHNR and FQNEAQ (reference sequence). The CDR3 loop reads CASSLVPLEAFF. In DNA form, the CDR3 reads TGTGCCAGCAGCCTGGTGCCACTTGAAGCTTTCTTT.

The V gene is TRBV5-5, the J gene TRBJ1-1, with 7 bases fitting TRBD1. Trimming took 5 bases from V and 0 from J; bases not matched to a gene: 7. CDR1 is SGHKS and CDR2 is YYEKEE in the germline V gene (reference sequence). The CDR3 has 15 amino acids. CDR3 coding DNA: TGTGCCAGCAGTCATTTGACAGGGATGAACACTGAAGCTTTCTTT. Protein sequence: CASSHLTGMNTEAFF.

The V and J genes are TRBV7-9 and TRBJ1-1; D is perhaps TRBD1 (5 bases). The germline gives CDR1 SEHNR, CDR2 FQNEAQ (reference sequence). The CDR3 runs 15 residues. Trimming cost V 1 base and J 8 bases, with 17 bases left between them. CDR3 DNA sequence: TGTGCCAGCAGCTTAGTGGGAGGCAGGGTATGGGAAGCTTTCTTT. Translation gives CASSLVGGRVWEAFF.

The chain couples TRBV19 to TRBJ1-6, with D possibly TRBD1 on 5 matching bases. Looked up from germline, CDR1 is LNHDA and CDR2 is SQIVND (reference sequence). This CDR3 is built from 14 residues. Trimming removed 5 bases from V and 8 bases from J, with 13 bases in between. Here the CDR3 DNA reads TGTGCCAGTAGTGGGATCCGCAGGGATTCACCCCTCCACTTT. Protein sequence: CASSGIRRDSPLHF.

The CDR3 region is CASRRLADINTGELFF. DNA of the CDR3: TGTGCCAGCCGCAGACTAGCGGATATTAACACCGGGGAGCTGTTTTTT. The V call is TRBV5-4, the J call TRBJ2-2; TRBD2 agrees at 9 bases. Unmatched junction bases numbered 9, after V lost 7 bases and J lost 2 bases. The length of the CDR3 is 16 residues. Per germline, CDR1 SGHNT and CDR2 YYREEE (reference sequence). The whole variable domain, filled in from reference TRBV5-4 and TRBJ2-2, reads ETGVTQSPTHLIKTRGQQVTLRCSSQSGHNTVSWYQQALGQGPQFIFQYYREEENGRGNFPPRFSGLQFPNYSSELNVNALELDDSALYLCASRRLADINTGELFFGEGSRLTVL.

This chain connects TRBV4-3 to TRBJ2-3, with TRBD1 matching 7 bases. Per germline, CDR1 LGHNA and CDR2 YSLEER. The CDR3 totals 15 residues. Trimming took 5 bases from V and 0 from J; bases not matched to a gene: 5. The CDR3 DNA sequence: TGCGCCAGCAGCGGGGCAGGGGGAAGCACAGATACGCAGTATTTT. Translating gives CASSGAGGSTDTQYF.

In nucleotides, the CDR3 is TGTGCCAGCAGCGTAGGCTCAGGGGGCCGCTACACTGAAGCTTTCTTT. It specifies CASSVGSGGRYTEAFF. The V call is TRBV9, the J call TRBJ1-1; 8 nucleotides line up with TRBD1. Germline V gives CDR1 SGDLS, CDR2 YYNGEE. V shed 0 bases, J shed 3 bases, and the junction held 7 bases outside the gene matches. This CDR3 contains 16 residues.

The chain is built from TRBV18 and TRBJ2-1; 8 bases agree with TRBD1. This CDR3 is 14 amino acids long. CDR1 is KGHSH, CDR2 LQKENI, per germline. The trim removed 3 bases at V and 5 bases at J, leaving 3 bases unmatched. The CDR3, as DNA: TGTGCCAGCTCACCTAACAGGGGGAACAATGAGCAGTTCTTC. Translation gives CASSPNRGNNEQFF.

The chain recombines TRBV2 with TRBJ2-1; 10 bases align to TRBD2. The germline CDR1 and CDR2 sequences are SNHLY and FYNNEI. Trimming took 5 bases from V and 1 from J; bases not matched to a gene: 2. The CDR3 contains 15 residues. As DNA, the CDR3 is TGTGCCAGCAGTTTAGCGGGGGGATCCTACAATGAGCAGTTCTTC. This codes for CASSLAGGSYNEQFF.

CDR3 sequence (DNA): TGTGCCAGCAGTGAAGGGACAGGCTTTAATTCACCCCTCCACTTT. Encoded protein: CASSEGTGFNSPLHF. V is TRBV6-1 and J is TRBJ1-6; TRBD1 aligns across 7 bases. J lost 6 bases, V lost 1 base, and 3 bases had no gene match. The length of the CDR3 is 15 residues. Germline loops: CDR1 MNHNS, CDR2 SASEGT.

CDR3 coding DNA: TGTGCCGGGAAGATACTCACAGGGGGCAGTTGTCAAGAGACCCAGTACTTC. Its translation is CAGKILTGGSCQETQYF. The chain combines TRBV21-1 with TRBJ2-5; no DNA check was done on the table's D call, TRBD1. TRBV21-1 is a recognized pseudogene. This CDR3 region has 17 residues.

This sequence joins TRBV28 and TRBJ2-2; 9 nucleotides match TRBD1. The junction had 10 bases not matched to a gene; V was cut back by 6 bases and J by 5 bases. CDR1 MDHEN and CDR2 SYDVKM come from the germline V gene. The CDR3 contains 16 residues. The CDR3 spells CASRKQGARGTGELFF. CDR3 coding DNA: TGTGCCAGCAGGAAACAGGGGGCGCGGGGAACCGGGGAGCTGTTTTTT. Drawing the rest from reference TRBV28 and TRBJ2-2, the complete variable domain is DVKVTQSSRYLVKRTGEKVFLECVQDMDHENMFWYRQDPGLGLRLIYFSYDVKMKEKGDIPEGYSVSREKKERFSLILESASTNQTSMYLCASRKQGARGTGELFFGEGSRLTVL.

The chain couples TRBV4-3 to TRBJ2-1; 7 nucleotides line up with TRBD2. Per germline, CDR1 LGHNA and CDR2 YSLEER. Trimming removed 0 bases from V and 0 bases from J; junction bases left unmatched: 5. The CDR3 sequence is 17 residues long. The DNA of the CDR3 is TGCGCCAGCAGCCAAGATGTGGGGGGGAGCTCCTACAATGAGCAGTTCTTC. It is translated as CASSQDVGGSSYNEQFF.

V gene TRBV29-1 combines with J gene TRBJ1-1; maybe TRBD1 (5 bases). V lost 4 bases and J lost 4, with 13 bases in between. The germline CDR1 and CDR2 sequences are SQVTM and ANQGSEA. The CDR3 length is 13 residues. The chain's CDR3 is CSVVRLGGTEAFF. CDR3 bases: TGCAGCGTTGTGCGGCTGGGGGGCACTGAAGCTTTCTTT.